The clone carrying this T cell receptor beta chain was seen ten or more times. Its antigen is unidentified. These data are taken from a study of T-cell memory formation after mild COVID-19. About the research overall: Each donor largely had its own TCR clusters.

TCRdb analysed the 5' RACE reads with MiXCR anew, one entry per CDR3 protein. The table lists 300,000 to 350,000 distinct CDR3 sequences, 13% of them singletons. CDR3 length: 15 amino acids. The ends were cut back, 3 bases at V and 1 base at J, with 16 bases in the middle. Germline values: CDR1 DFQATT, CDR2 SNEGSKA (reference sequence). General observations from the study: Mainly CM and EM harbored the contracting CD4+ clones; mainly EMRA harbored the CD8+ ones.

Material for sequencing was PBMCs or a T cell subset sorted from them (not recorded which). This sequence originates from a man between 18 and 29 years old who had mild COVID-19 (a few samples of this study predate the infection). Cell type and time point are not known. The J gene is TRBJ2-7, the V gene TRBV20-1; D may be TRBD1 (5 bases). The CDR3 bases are TGCAGTGCTAGCCCCCGACAGCGTGGATCCTACGAGCAGTACTTC. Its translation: CSASPRQRGSYEQYF.